Shown below are 28 T cell receptor beta chains from a single sample sequenced in a study of T cell responses to AZD1222 COVID-19 vaccine (dated by TCRdb to the early 2020s). The time point label of this sample denotes: baseline before first vaccination. Library method: the immunoSEQ multiplex PCR assay. The immuneACCESS repertoire file appears here via TCRdb, limited to in-frame rearrangements. These files lack a portion of the clones; in checked studies, under half of the deficit traces to unresolved V genes, and the cause of the others is not known. In all, the sample holds more than 95,000 clones, and around 76% of those were seen once. The top ten clones comprise 4% to 6% of the sample. The starting material was peripheral blood, obtained on day 0 of AZD1222 vaccination. The receptor source for this set is an adult in good health.

The chain is built from TRBV11-2 and TRBJ1-1, with 8 positions matching TRBD1. The junction had 10 bases not matched to a gene; V was cut back by 3 bases and J by 4 bases. This CDR3 comprises 16 residues. The germline CDR1 and CDR2 sequences are SGHAT and FQNNGV. The CDR3 protein is CASSFLGQGAVTEAFF. The CDR3 DNA is TGTGCCAGCAGCTTCCTTGGACAGGGTGCGGTCACTGAAGCTTTCTTT.

V is TRBV18 and J is TRBJ1-2, with 8 bases identical to TRBD1. The CDR3 spans 14 residues. Trimming at V came to 4 bases and at J to 4 bases, leaving 5 bases not matched to a gene. Germline loops: CDR1 KGHSH, CDR2 LQKENI. CDR3 DNA: TGTGCCAGCTCACTGGCGGGACAGGCCTATGGCTACACCTTC. The encoded protein is CASSLAGQAYGYTF.

The genes are TRBV7-2 and TRBJ2-2; D unclear. Germline assignment: CDR1 SGHTA and CDR2 FQGNSA. The CDR3 runs to 18 residues. Trimming stripped 5 bases from V and 4 bases from J, with 23 bases between. For the CDR3, the DNA is TGTGCCAGCAGCCCCCGGCGAGGTCTTCCGCGCGGCACCGGGGAGCTGTTTTTT. Translating it yields CASSPRRGLPRGTGELFF.

The chain couples TRBV19 to TRBJ2-3; D not resolved. The CDR3 spans 15 residues. The V gene's germline CDR1 is LNHDA and CDR2 SQIVND (reference sequence). V gave up 6 bases and J gave up 0 bases, with 13 bases separating them. CDR3 region: CASSSHTQSTDTQYF. DNA for the CDR3: TGTGCCAGTAGCTCCCACACCCAGAGCACAGATACGCAGTATTTT.

This clone turned up a few times. This chain connects TRBV25-1 to TRBJ1-1, with a possible D match to TRBD1 (6 bases). Germline CDR1 reads MGHDK; CDR2 reads SYGVNS. CDR3 length: 14 amino acids. V was cut by 1 base and J by 5 bases, with 11 bases left in between. CDR3 sequence reads: CASSESTGKTEAFF. For the CDR3, the DNA is TGTGCCAGCAGTGAATCAACAGGGAAAACTGAAGCTTTCTTT.

The chain has TRBV7-3 and TRBJ2-3; TRBD2 matches 10 bases. Unmatched junction bases numbered 11, after V lost 3 bases and J lost 5 bases. CDR3 length: 17 amino acids. The V gene's germline CDR1 is SGHTA and CDR2 FQGTGA. CDR3 sequence reads: CASSLGLAGAGGDTQYF. The CDR3 region has the DNA TGTGCCAGCAGCTTGGGGCTAGCGGGGGCCGGGGGAGATACGCAGTATTTT.

This chain joins TRBV9 and TRBJ1-3; D ambiguous. The V end lost 2 bases, the J end lost 3 bases, and 12 bases lay between the germline ends. Germline V lookup: CDR1 SGDLS, CDR2 YYNGEE. This CDR3 is 15 amino acids long. CDR3 nucleotide sequence: TGTGCCAGCAGCGTCAGTGCGACGCTTGGAAACACCATATATTTT. Protein product: CASSVSATLGNTIYF.

The chain links TRBV20-1 to TRBJ2-1; D call uncertain. CDR1 is DFQATT and CDR2 is SNEGSKA in the germline V gene (reference sequence). The CDR3 runs 11 residues. V was shortened by 1 base and J by 7 bases, with 5 bases between the two germline ends. Written as DNA, the CDR3 is TGCAGTGCTAGAGCATGGAATGAGCAGTTCTTC. Its translation: CSARAWNEQFF.

The chain carries TRBV30 and TRBJ2-1; TRBD2 is a possible D gene (5 bases). Between the trimmed V and J ends, which lost 2 bases and 3 bases, there was a span of 11 bases. The CDR3 is 14 amino acids. The germline V gene has CDR1 GTSNPN and CDR2 SVGIG (reference sequence). CDR3 coding DNA: TGTGCCTGGAGTCCCCCTGGAGGCTACAATGAGCAGTTCTTC. It codes for CAWSPPGGYNEQFF. The variable domain in full, with the rest retrieved from reference TRBV30 and TRBJ2-1, is SQTIHQWPATLVQPVGSPLSLECTVEGTSNPNLYWYRQAAGRGLQLLFYSVGIGQISSEVPQNLSASRPQDRQFILSSKKLLLSDSGFYLCAWSPPGGYNEQFFGPGTRLTVL.

This clone occurred a few times. This chain links TRBV6-5 with TRBJ2-3; D is unresolved. Germline V gene sequence: CDR1 MNHEY, CDR2 SVGAGI. Trimming shortened V by 6 bases and J by 5 bases, and 15 bases separated the two germline ends. CDR3 length equals 14 residues. The CDR3, as DNA: TGTGCCAGCAGCCAGAGCCGTTCTAAAGATACGCAGTATTTT. This codes for CASSQSRSKDTQYF.

This clone appeared a few times. The same CDR3 arises from other DNA sequences in this sample as well. The chain joins TRBV5-1 to TRBJ1-3; a possible D gene is TRBD1 (6 bases). The germline V gene encodes CDR1 SGHRS and CDR2 YFSETQ. This CDR3 is built from 14 residues. V was clipped by 4 bases and J by 0 bases, with 8 bases between them. The DNA of the CDR3 is TGCGCCAGCAGCGAAGGGGGCTCTGGAAACACCATATATTTT. It translates to CASSEGGSGNTIYF.

The chain has TRBV6-1 and TRBJ1-5; tentative D call: TRBD1 (5 bases). Trimming cost V 8 bases and J 6 bases, with 14 bases left between them. This CDR3 contains 13 residues. The germline V gene has CDR1 MNHNS and CDR2 SASEGT. DNA of the CDR3: TGTGCCAGCCGAGGGGATTTCGGTCAGCCCCAGCATTTT. Translated, it gives CASRGDFGQPQHF.

The chain couples TRBV29-1 to TRBJ2-3, with TRBD2 matching 13 bases. CDR1 is SQVTM, CDR2 ANQGSEA, per germline. CDR3 length: 15 residues. V lost 7 bases to trimming and J lost 1 base; unmatched junction nucleotides: 5. CDR3 residues: CSGRTSGGGTDTQYF. Written as DNA, the CDR3 is TGCAGCGGCCGGACTAGCGGGGGAGGCACAGATACGCAGTATTTT.

This clone was recorded once. The chain carries TRBV11-2 and TRBJ2-7; a weak D match, TRBD1 (6 bases). Germline CDR1 is SGHAT and CDR2 is FQNNGV. V dropped 6 bases and J dropped 1 base, with 13 bases sitting between them. The CDR3 length is 14 residues. CDR3 amino acids: CASSRGTGSYEQYF. CDR3 DNA sequence: TGTGCCAGCAGTAGGGGCACAGGGTCCTACGAGCAGTACTTC.

The chain uses TRBV6-1 and TRBJ1-1; possibly TRBD1 for D (5 bases). The germline V gene encodes CDR1 MNHNS and CDR2 SASEGT. This CDR3 comprises 15 residues. Trimming took off 1 base at V and 7 bases at J, with 16 bases between the two ends. The CDR3 protein is CASSEGWGGMGEAFF. The CDR3 DNA reads as TGTGCCAGCAGTGAAGGCTGGGGGGGAATGGGTGAAGCTTTCTTT.

As regards this clone: At the DNA level, this CDR3 is encoded by other sequences in the same sample as well. V and J are TRBV25-1 and TRBJ2-7; D is unresolved. There are 11 residues in the CDR3. Germline CDR1 MGHDK, CDR2 SYGVNS. V was cut by 6 bases and J by 0 bases, with 3 bases left in between. Here the CDR3 reads CASSLSYEQYF. CDR3 DNA sequence: TGTGCCAGCAGCCTCTCCTACGAGCAGTACTTC.

This clone was observed a single time. The chain has TRBV19 and TRBJ1-6, with TRBD1 matching 8 bases. CDR1 LNHDA and CDR2 SQIVND come from the germline V gene (reference sequence). The V gene end was trimmed by 3 bases and the J gene end by 7 bases; junction bases not matched to a gene: 17. CDR3 length: 19 amino acids. CDR3 bases: TGTGCCAGTAGTATGAGTAGGTTCGCGGGACAGGCGGGAAATTCACCCCTCCACTTT. Encoded protein: CASSMSRFAGQAGNSPLHF. Drawing the rest from reference TRBV19 and TRBJ1-6, the complete variable domain is DGGITQSPKYLFRKEGQNVTLSCEQNLNHDAMYWYRQDPGQGLRLIYYSQIVNDFQKGDIAEGYSVSREKKESFPLTVTSAQKNPTAFYLCASSMSRFAGQAGNSPLHFGNGTRLTVT.

This chain links TRBV5-8 with TRBJ1-2; maybe TRBD1 (5 bases). With 4 bases removed from V and 8 bases from J, the gap between germline ends came to 27 bases. Per germline, CDR1 SGHTS and CDR2 YDEGEE. CDR3 length: 17 amino acids. In DNA, the CDR3 is TGTGCCAGCAGCGGGGGGACTCGGCGTTCGGGTCTAGGAGGCTACACCTTC. This translates into CASSGGTRRSGLGGYTF.

This sequence joins TRBV6-1 and TRBJ2-2; D is possibly TRBD1 (6 bases). Germline V gene sequence: CDR1 MNHNS, CDR2 SASEGT. V lost 3 bases and J lost 7, with 9 bases in between. This CDR3 region has 13 residues. Here the CDR3 reads CASSDWTDGELFF. The CDR3 DNA is TGTGCCAGCAGTGATTGGACAGACGGGGAGCTGTTTTTT.

The chain employs TRBV7-2 and TRBJ1-6; 11 bases fit TRBD1. The CDR3 has 15 amino acids. In germline, CDR1 is SGHTA, CDR2 FQGNSA. V gave up 5 bases and J gave up 9 bases; unmatched junction bases: 6. The CDR3 nucleotides are TGTGCCAGCAGCCGGACAGGGGGCGGTGGTTCACCCCTCCACTTT. It encodes CASSRTGGGGSPLHF.

This rearrangement joins TRBV12-3 or TRBV12-4 to TRBJ1-1; D unresolved. V shed 5 bases and J shed 4 bases, with 8 bases lying between them. This CDR3 is 12 amino acids long. In DNA form, the CDR3 reads TGTGCCAGCAGTCCGCTGAGCACTGAAGCTTTCTTT. Residues: CASSPLSTEAFF.

V and J are TRBV11-2 and TRBJ1-5; D is uncertain. Germline lookup yields CDR1 SGHAT and CDR2 FQNNGV. The CDR3 covers 13 residues. Trimming removed 5 bases from V and 7 bases from J, with 12 bases in between. CDR3 protein: CASSPSRWQPQHF. The DNA of the CDR3 is TGTGCCAGCAGCCCATCGCGGTGGCAGCCCCAGCATTTT.

This clone has only one observation. This chain links TRBV19 with TRBJ1-2; possibly TRBD1 for D (5 bases). The germline V gene encodes CDR1 LNHDA and CDR2 SQIVND (reference sequence). This CDR3 comprises 14 residues. V lost 6 bases and J 2 bases, leaving 13 bases between the germline ends. Here the CDR3 reads CASRDAGFNYGYTF. DNA for the CDR3: TGTGCCAGTAGAGACGCAGGGTTCAACTATGGCTACACCTTC.

CDR3 bases: TGCGCCAGCAGCTTGGAAGGGGGAGGAGGCTACACCTTC. Residues: CASSLEGGGGYTF. The V and J genes are TRBV5-1 and TRBJ1-2; TRBD1 might be the D (6 bases). V lost 0 bases and J 8 bases, leaving 11 bases between the germline ends. The CDR3 spans 13 residues. Germline lookup yields CDR1 SGHRS and CDR2 YFSETQ. Looking up the rest from reference TRBV5-1 and TRBJ1-2 gives the full variable domain: KAGVTQTPRYLIKTRGQQVTLSCSPISGHRSVSWYQQTPGQGLQFLFEYFSETQRNKGNFPGRFSGRQFSNSRSEMNVSTLELGDSALYLCASSLEGGGGYTFGSGTRLTVV.

The V gene is TRBV27, the J gene TRBJ2-2, with unresolved D. Germline V lookup: CDR1 MNHEY, CDR2 SMNVEV (reference sequence). The CDR3 contains 14 residues. Trimming took 3 bases from V and 5 from J, leaving 10 bases between them. The CDR3 DNA reads TGTGCCAGCAGTTTTGGAAAGGGAACCGGGGAGCTGTTTTTT. Translated, it gives CASSFGKGTGELFF.

The chain is built from TRBV5-1 and TRBJ1-3; 7 bases are a match to TRBD1. J lost 4 bases, V lost 4 bases, and 5 bases had no gene match. The CDR3 length is 14 residues. From germline, CDR1 is SGHRS and CDR2 YFSETQ. For the CDR3, the DNA is TGCGCCAGCAGCCAGACAGGGACGGGAAACACCATATATTTT. Translated, it gives CASSQTGTGNTIYF.

This chain joins TRBV11-3 and TRBJ2-3, with 13 positions matching TRBD2. J lost 2 bases, V lost 3 bases, and 2 bases had no gene match. CDR1 and CDR2 from the germline V gene are SGHNT and YENEEA. This CDR3 comprises 16 residues. CDR3 in amino acids: CASSFGTSGATDTQYF. CDR3 DNA: TGTGCCAGCAGCTTTGGGACTAGCGGGGCCACAGATACGCAGTATTTT.

The CDR3 region is CASSTARGTAHSNQPQHF. CDR3 DNA: TGTGCCAGCAGTACCGCGCGAGGGACAGCCCATAGCAATCAGCCCCAGCATTTT. V and J are TRBV2 and TRBJ1-5, with 7 bases fitting TRBD1. With V trimmed by 5 bases and J by 0 bases, 13 bases remained unmatched. This CDR3 comprises 18 residues. CDR1 is SNHLY and CDR2 is FYNNEI in the germline V gene.